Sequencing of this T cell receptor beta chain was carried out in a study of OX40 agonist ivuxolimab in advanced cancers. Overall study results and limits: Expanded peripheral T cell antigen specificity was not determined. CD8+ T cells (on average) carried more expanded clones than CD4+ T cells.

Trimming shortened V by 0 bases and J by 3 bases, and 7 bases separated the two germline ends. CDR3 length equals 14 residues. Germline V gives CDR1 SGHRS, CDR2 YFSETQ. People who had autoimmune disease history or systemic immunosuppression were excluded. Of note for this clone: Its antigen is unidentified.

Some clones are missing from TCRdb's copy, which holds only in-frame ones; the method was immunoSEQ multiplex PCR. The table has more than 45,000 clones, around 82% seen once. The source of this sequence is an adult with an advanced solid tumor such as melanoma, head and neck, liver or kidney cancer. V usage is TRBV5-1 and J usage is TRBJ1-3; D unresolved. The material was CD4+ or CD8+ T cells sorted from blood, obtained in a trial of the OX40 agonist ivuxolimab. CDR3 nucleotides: TGCGCCAGCAGCTTGGCTACAGATGGAAACACCATATATTTT. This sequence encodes CASSLATDGNTIYF.